The present T cell receptor (beta chain) was sequenced within a study of OX40 agonist ivuxolimab in advanced cancers. The V and J ends lost 1 base and 5 bases respectively, with 12 bases between them. CDR3 size: 14 residues. The V gene's germline CDR1 is SGDLS and CDR2 YYNGEE. As regards this clone: This sample includes further DNA sequences coding for the same CDR3.

Clones were sequenced by immunoSEQ multiplex PCR, and TCRdb holds only the in-frame ones, with some missing. The sample includes about 80,000 clones, 90% to 95% of them seen just once. Baseline was the first blood sampling point, followed by cycle 4 day 1 and cycle 7 day 1. The clonotype originates from an adult with an advanced solid tumor such as melanoma, head and neck, liver or kidney cancer. This sample comprised CD4+ or CD8+ T cells sorted from blood, obtained in a trial of the OX40 agonist ivuxolimab. This chain joins TRBV9 and TRBJ2-5; D is unclear. The CDR3 DNA reads TGTGCCAGCAGCGTATCCTCGGGTGGGGAGACCCAGTACTTC. This gives the protein CASSVSSGGETQYF.